These T cell receptor beta chains were read from a single sample in a study of cytomegalovirus exposure and HLA in healthy donors. TCRdb's table, derived via immunoSEQ multiplex PCR, lists solely in-frame clones and lacks some. The sample contains under 200,000 clones, approximately 80% of which appear only once. Sequenced sample: PBMCs. These receptors were collected from a woman in her twenties or thirties in good health and CMV-seropositive. Both conserved end residues are trimmed from each CDR3. Clone size is shown for a subset of rows, as once, few, many or a class of expanded clone.

NA TRBJ2-7 TRBV6-1 ASSSDAYYYEQY
NA TRBJ2-3 TRBV6-5 ASRDGGLATDTQY
NA TRBJ1-5 TRBV5-6 ASSLGQGANQPQH
NA TRBJ1-6 TRBV7-9 ASSENPQGSPLH
NA TRBJ2-7 TRBV27 ASGLAVSYEQY
NA TRBJ2-3 TRBV5-6 ASSLDRGPTDTQY
NA TRBJ2-7 TRBV19 ASSIGWLRDSSYEQY
NA TRBJ1-4 TRBV6-6 ASSPDRGWGKLF
NA TRBJ1-2 TRBV5-6 ASSLGTRGEEYGYT
NA TRBJ2-3 TRBV2 ASSEPGFADTQY
NA TRBJ2-1 TRBV5-1 ASSFAVAGLYNEQF
NA TRBJ1-1 TRBV7-9 ASSFYKENAF
NA TRBJ2-7 TRBV6-5 ASSYHVGGSYEQY
NA TRBJ1-2 TRBV5-4 ASSRRAATKNYGYT
NA TRBJ2-3 TRBV27 ASSPLAGVNTGDTQY
NA NA TRBV13 ASSSGPGRGDNEQY
NA TRBJ2-1 TRBV7-2 ASSWIAGSPVDNEQF
NA TRBJ1-5 TRBV15 ATTKNYQPQH
NA TRBJ1-2 TRBV5-1 ANFRDRADGYT
once TRBJ2-1 TRBV29-1 SVDNQREPNEQF
NA TRBJ1-3 TRBV28 ASSFPTHSGNTIY
NA TRBJ2-3 TRBV2 ASSPQDTQY
NA TRBJ1-1 TRBV7-9 ASSLWTDPWGEAF
NA TRBJ1-5 TRBV18 ASSPAGTGNQPQH
NA TRBJ1-2 TRBV6-1 ASTGLTGLGYT
once TRBJ1-6 TRBV10-1 ASSETRRASGDNSPLH
once TRBJ2-3 TRBV9 ASSSEGQGADTQY
NA TRBJ2-3 TRBV9 ASSFPGRGSGVSGTDTQY
NA TRBJ2-1 TRBV6-1 ASRIGLASDEQF
NA TRBJ2-7 TRBV14 ASSQDRRAGHYEQY
NA TRBJ1-6 TRBV7-9 ASSFLGDRAAPLH
NA TRBJ2-7 TRBV5-4 ASSLSQATGSYEQY